This T cell receptor beta chain was documented in a study of T cell responses to AZD1222 COVID-19 vaccine (dated by TCRdb to 2020 to 2023). General notes on the study: A total of under 250 trial participants underwent TCR sequencing, of whom roughly 210 had received two doses of AZD1222 and approximately 26 had received two doses of the MenACWY control vaccine. Trial participants were enrolled by age into 18-55, 56-69 and 70-plus year subgroups, with roughly 160, 29 and 62 TCR-sequenced participants respectively. The research as a whole found: Reportedly, almost half of the unique spike-specific TCRs recognized epitopes lying outside the regions that are mutated in the B.1.351 and B.1.1.7 variants. Because no samples from the day 14 peak response were available, repertoires could be characterized only after the peak T cell response. Participants were mostly white British, with more females than males. The authors suggested clonal diversity may have been underestimated. The 56-69-year group was small, and its depth increase did not reach significance, likely because of low power. Conclusions about previously exposed vaccinees are limited because only five to seven AZD1222 recipients were SARS-CoV-2 seropositive at baseline. A significant rise in spike-specific TCR breadth and depth was observed after two AZD1222 doses relative to day 0 and relative to MenACWY recipients. The vaccine-associated CD4 TCRs covered the entire spike protein, and the dominant responses fell in regions 160-218 and 743-854.

This clone appeared a single time. This receptor's antigen is unknown. No base qualities exist here, and no much larger clone lies one base off it. Interpreted using the paper, the time point label stands for: about 28 days (+/-7) after the second vaccine dose. Because spike-specific TCR depth and breadth did not differ between the two schedules, AZD1222 recipients who got a second dose at roughly 4 weeks were pooled with those who got a second dose at roughly 12 weeks. Vaccinee samples came from UK trials COV001 and COV002, including a single-blind randomized controlled phase 2/3 trial of AZD1222 (ChAdOx1 nCoV-19) in healthy adults. Trial participant PBMC samples were collected at day 0 and day 28 after the second dose for TCRbeta chain sequencing. The CDR3 holds 15 amino acids from the cysteine to the phenylalanine. CDR3 DNA only is kept here, 45 bases in frame from base 1. CDR1 and CDR2 were assigned from the germline V gene (reference sequence) as SGHNT and YYREEE. At the junction V is shortened by 4 bases and J by 5 bases; bases outside the gene matches: 10.

The CDR3 regions of human TCRbeta chains were analyzed by immunosequencing. On the study's bioinformatics: TCRs in the repertoires were compared against a reference library of SARS-CoV-2-specific TCRs that had been generated with the MIRA antigen-specificity platform. Breadth meant the fraction of unique TCRs that were SARS-CoV-2-associated, whereas depth meant the fraction of total T cells that were SARS-CoV-2-associated. Using the MIRA data, each spike-specific TCR was mapped to the spike region that the TCR reacts to and placed in a CD4 or CD8 class. Log10-transformed breadth and depth values were compared by one-way ANOVA with Sidak's multiple comparisons tests. The table comes from immuneACCESS by way of TCRdb, which keeps in-frame sequences with V and J called. Part of the clones is missing from these tables; in studies checked, under half for an unresolved V gene and the rest for unknown reasons. That table gives V, J and clone size, and the DNA gave D and trimming. The sample table holds more than 95,000 clones, of which 65% to 90% were seen once. The ten largest account for 25% to 35% of the sample.

This TCR came from an adult who received the AZD1222 COVID-19 vaccine. This receptor chain uses TRBV5-4 and TRBJ2-7, with TRBD1 identical over 9 junction bases. The specimen was peripheral blood, collected 28 days after the second AZD1222 dose. The CDR3 corresponds to CASSRTGTGYDEQYF. The nucleotide sequence reads TGTGCCAGCAGCCGAACCGGGACAGGGTATGACGAGCAGTACTTC.